Following are 3 T cell receptor beta chains from one sample sequenced in a study of shared clonotypes between healthy human individuals. The data were produced by immunoSEQ multiplex PCR, yet TCRdb's version contains in-frame clones alone and is incomplete. The data show around 350,000 clones, less than 75% seen once. Sequencing was carried out using memory CD4+ T cells sorted from blood. Subset defined: CD45RA-negative fraction. The receptor set was obtained from a man between 25 and 39 years old in good health.

In its sample, this clone was seen a few times. Additional DNA sequences in this sample encode the identical CDR3. The chain couples TRBV7-9 to TRBJ2-1, with 9 bases that match TRBD2. The CDR3 spans 16 residues. Unmatched junction bases numbered 3, after V lost 2 bases and J lost 1 base. CDR1 is SEHNR and CDR2 is FQNEAQ in the germline V gene (reference sequence). CDR3 DNA: TGTGCCAGCAGCTTAAGTCTAGCGGGATCCTACAATGAGCAGTTCTTC. This sequence encodes CASSLSLAGSYNEQFF. The full variable domain, its missing parts supplied by reference TRBV7-9 and TRBJ2-1, is DTGVSQNPRHKITKRGQNVTFRCDPISEHNRLYWYRQTLGQGPEFLTYFQNEAQLEKSRLLSDRFSAERPKGSFSTLEIQRTEQGDSAMYLCASSLSLAGSYNEQFFGPGTRLTVL.

V gene TRBV5-5 combines with J gene TRBJ1-4; D is undetermined. CDR1 is SGHKS, CDR2 YYEKEE, per germline (reference sequence). V dropped 2 bases and J dropped 7 bases, with 9 bases sitting between them. CDR3 length equals 13 residues. The CDR3 loop reads CASSLRVGEKLFF. CDR3 sequence (DNA): TGTGCCAGCAGCTTAAGAGTTGGTGAAAAACTGTTTTTT.

The chain recombines TRBV18 with TRBJ2-1, with 9 bases fitting TRBD2. V trimming: 3 bases; J trimming: 8 bases; junction bases outside the gene matches: 14. Germline CDR1 is KGHSH and CDR2 is LQKENI. This CDR3 is built from 17 residues. The CDR3 reads CASSPSLAGVFGDEQFF. The CDR3 nucleotides read TGTGCCAGCTCACCTTCCTTAGCGGGAGTGTTCGGCGATGAGCAGTTCTTC.